These T cell receptor beta chains were read from a single sample in a study of T cells in Graves' hyperthyroidism and ophthalmopathy. TCRdb called the multiplex PCR reads again in MiXCR, with one record for every CDR3 protein. The sample includes fewer than 500,000 distinct CDR3 sequences, around an eighth of them seen just once. The sequenced sample consisted of blood. The receptors originated from a man under 40 with Graves' hyperthyroidism that later progressed to Graves' ophthalmopathy. The CDR3 runs from the conserved cysteine through the conserved F or W. Each record gives: D gene, J gene, V gene, CDR3 length, clone size, CDR3 protein, CDR3 DNA. A D gene is named only where the DNA matches it firmly. Size is stated for part of the rows, as once, few or many counts, or as a class when the clone is expanded.

>.|TRBJ2-7|TRBV7-9|13|many
CASTEGGGDEQYF
TGTGCCAGCACCGAAGGCGGGGGCGACGAGCAGTACTTC
>.|TRBJ2-2|TRBV12-3/TRBV12-4|14|once
CASAPTENTGELFF
TGTGCCAGCGCCCCAACTGAGAACACCGGGGAGCTGTTTTTT
>.|TRBJ2-7|TRBV9|14|many
CASSVDGDSYEQYF
TGTGCCAGCAGCGTAGACGGGGACTCCTACGAGCAGTACTTC
>.|TRBJ2-6|TRBV12-3/TRBV12-4|14|many
CASSLRGGANVLTF
TGTGCCAGCAGTTTACGGGGCGGGGCCAACGTCCTGACTTTC
>TRBD2|TRBJ2-1|TRBV20-1|17|many
CSARGFRTSGGGVEQFF
TGCAGTGCTAGAGGGTTCCGGACTAGCGGGGGGGGCGTTGAGCAGTTCTTC
>TRBD1|TRBJ1-2|TRBV28|14|many
CASTLTGGMYGYTF
TGTGCCAGCACACTTACAGGGGGCATGTATGGCTACACCTTC
>TRBD2|TRBJ2-7|TRBV20-1|15|many
CSAREGLAGGYEQYF
TGCAGTGCTAGAGAGGGCCTAGCGGGGGGATACGAGCAGTACTTC
>.|TRBJ1-2|TRBV15|15|.
CATSAAVGPGYGYTF
TGTGCCACCAGCGCGGCGGTGGGTCCAGGCTATGGCTACACCTTC
>.|TRBJ1-1|TRBV3-1|14|many
CASSQFGGFTEAFF
TGTGCCAGCAGCCAATTCGGGGGGTTCACTGAAGCTTTCTTT
>.|TRBJ1-2|TRBV29-1|11|.
CSVTENYGYTF
TGCAGCGTCACGGAAAACTATGGCTACACCTTC
>.|TRBJ2-3|TRBV5-1|12|many
CASRLEADTQYF
TGCGCCAGCAGGCTGGAGGCAGATACGCAGTATTTT
>TRBD2|TRBJ2-5|TRBV7-2|17|.
CASSLGFGSGGQETQYF
TGTGCCAGCAGCTTAGGGTTTGGTAGCGGGGGCCAAGAGACCCAGTACTTC
>.|TRBJ1-4|TRBV5-1|14|.
CASSKTGRHEKLFF
TGCGCCAGCAGCAAAACAGGCCGTCATGAAAAACTGTTTTTT
>TRBD1|TRBJ2-7|TRBV6-1|16|few
CASSEAGTGGSYEQYF
TGTGCCAGCAGTGAAGCCGGGACAGGGGGCTCCTACGAGCAGTACTTC
>.|TRBJ1-5|TRBV10-3|18|.
CAISEYFHRGVSNQPQHF
TGTGCCATCAGTGAGTATTTCCATAGGGGCGTAAGCAATCAGCCCCAGCATTTT
>.|TRBJ1-6|TRBV28|15|many
CASTKTGHYNSPLHF
TGTGCCAGCACCAAGACGGGACACTATAATTCACCCCTCCACTTT
>.|TRBJ1-3|TRBV11-3|16|many
CASSFLGYPSGNTIYF
TGTGCCAGCAGCTTTTTGGGATACCCCTCTGGAAACACCATATATTTT
>TRBD1|TRBJ2-7|TRBV12-3/TRBV12-4|15|.
CASSTTGTGANEQYF
TGTGCCAGCAGTACCACCGGGACAGGGGCCAACGAGCAGTACTTC
>.|TRBJ2-2|TRBV18|15|.
CASSETVSNTGELFF
TGTGCCAGCTCAGAGACAGTTTCGAACACCGGGGAGCTGTTTTTT
>.|TRBJ1-2|TRBV2|13|many
CASRGFGDYGYTF
TGTGCCAGCAGGGGGTTTGGGGACTATGGCTACACCTTC
>.|TRBJ2-2|TRBV9|17|.
CASSAGLPQLNTGELFF
TGTGCCAGCAGCGCGGGACTCCCCCAACTGAACACCGGGGAGCTGTTTTTT
>TRBD1|TRBJ1-2|TRBV5-6|18|.
CASSLARGQGYYDYGYTF
TGTGCCAGCAGCTTGGCGAGGGGACAGGGGTATTACGACTATGGCTACACCTTC
>.|TRBJ2-2|TRBV7-3|16|many
CASSLIGQGRTGELFF
TGTGCCAGCAGCTTAATCGGGCAGGGGAGGACCGGGGAGCTGTTTTTT
>TRBD2|TRBJ2-7|TRBV11-3|15|many
CASSLSGGTPYEQYF
TGTGCCAGCAGCTTAAGCGGGGGGACCCCCTACGAGCAGTACTTC
>TRBD1|TRBJ2-7|TRBV24-1|15|.
CATSDPQGDGYEQYF
TGTGCCACCAGTGATCCTCAGGGGGACGGCTACGAGCAGTACTTC
>.|TRBJ2-7|TRBV2|15|many
CASRPGGSLSYEQYF
TGTGCCAGCAGGCCAGGGGGGTCCCTCTCCTACGAGCAGTACTTC
>TRBD2|TRBJ2-3|TRBV7-8|19|.
CASSPYRVLAGVKTDTQYF
TGTGCCAGCAGCCCCTACCGTGTTTTAGCGGGAGTTAAGACAGATACGCAGTATTTT
>TRBD1|TRBJ2-1|TRBV14|15|.
CASSWTGGSGNEQFF
TGTGCCAGCAGCTGGACAGGGGGCAGTGGCAATGAGCAGTTCTTC
>.|TRBJ1-6|TRBV28|13|.
CASSLRGPGTLHF
TGTGCCAGCAGTTTACGTGGCCCGGGAACCCTCCACTTT
>.|TRBJ1-2|TRBV20-1|12|.
CKLTGDNYGYTF
TGCAAATTGACAGGTGATAACTATGGCTACACCTTC
>.|TRBJ2-7|TRBV10-3|14|many
CAISEADRTYEQYF
TGTGCCATCAGTGAGGCCGACAGAACCTACGAGCAGTACTTC
>TRBD1|TRBJ1-6|TRBV7-9|14|few
CASSSGTETSPLHF
TGTGCCAGCAGCTCCGGGACAGAAACTTCACCCCTCCACTTT
>.|TRBJ1-2|TRBV11-2|13|many
CASSVTRAYGYTF
TGTGCCAGCAGCGTGACACGGGCCTATGGCTACACCTTC
>.|TRBJ2-7|TRBV6-2/TRBV6-3|16|many
CASTSFLDRTSDEQYF
TGTGCCAGCACCTCATTCTTAGACCGGACATCCGACGAGCAGTACTTC
>.|TRBJ1-1|TRBV28|11|many
CASTRHTEAFF
TGTGCCAGCACAAGGCACACTGAAGCTTTCTTT
>.|TRBJ1-2|TRBV5-1|15|.
CASSLGGEVRYGYTF
TGCGCCAGCAGCTTGGGAGGGGAGGTTCGCTATGGCTACACCTTC
>TRBD1|TRBJ2-3|TRBV5-1|14|few
CARVGGYDTDTQYF
TGCGCCAGGGTAGGGGGCTATGACACAGATACGCAGTATTTT
>.|TRBJ2-7|TRBV27|19|.
CASSLSAHTSGTGSYEQYF
TGTGCCAGCAGTTTATCGGCCCATACATCCGGGACGGGTTCCTACGAGCAGTACTTC
>.|TRBJ1-2|TRBV13|15|many
CASSLVGDLVGGYTF
TGTGCCAGCAGCTTAGTGGGCGACCTTGTTGGTGGCTACACCTTC
>.|TRBJ1-5|TRBV3-1|13|many
CASSEEGGQPQHF
TGTGCCAGCAGCGAAGAAGGAGGACAGCCCCAGCATTTT
>.|TRBJ2-7|TRBV6-5|14|many
CASSYERGGYEQYF
TGTGCCAGCAGTTACGAGAGGGGCGGGTACGAGCAGTACTTC
>TRBD1|TRBJ2-1|TRBV29-1|14|few
CSARDRGPYNEQFF
TGCAGCGCTCGGGACAGGGGGCCCTACAATGAGCAGTTCTTC
>TRBD1|TRBJ2-7|TRBV27|14|many
CASSRGTGVDEQYF
TGTGCCAGCAGTCGAGGGACAGGAGTTGACGAGCAGTACTTC
>.|TRBJ1-5|TRBV28|15|many
CASNHDPAGNQPQHF
TGTGCCAGCAATCACGATCCAGCCGGCAATCAGCCCCAGCATTTT
>.|TRBJ2-5|TRBV24-1|15|many
CATSDLGQGSETQYF
TGTGCCACCAGTGATTTGGGGCAGGGAAGCGAGACCCAGTACTTC
>TRBD1|TRBJ1-1|TRBV18|15|many
CASSPTGEANTEAFF
TGTGCCAGCTCACCGACAGGGGAAGCGAACACTGAAGCTTTCTTT
>.|TRBJ2-7|TRBV20-1|12|many
CSGGRLGYEQYF
TGCAGTGGGGGCCGTTTAGGGTACGAGCAGTACTTC
>TRBD1|TRBJ1-6|TRBV19|13|.
CASSKTGDSPLHF
TGTGCCAGTAGTAAAACAGGGGATTCACCCCTCCACTTT
>.|TRBJ1-4|TRBV5-1|16|.
CASSFSDRTTNEELFF
TGCGCCAGCAGCTTCTCGGACAGAACAACTAATGAAGAACTGTTTTTT
>TRBD1|TRBJ1-4|TRBV20-1|14|many
CSARDYRGREKLFF
TGCAGTGCTAGAGATTACAGGGGGCGCGAAAAACTGTTTTTT
>TRBD1|TRBJ2-1|TRBV6-1|19|many
CASRVRDRGLTSSYNEQFF
TGTGCCAGCAGGGTCAGGGACAGGGGCTTGACCAGCTCCTACAATGAGCAGTTCTTC
>.|TRBJ1-1|TRBV10-3|15|many
CAIRDSRHPNTEAFF
TGTGCCATCAGGGACTCCCGACATCCCAACACTGAAGCTTTCTTT
>TRBD1|TRBJ2-5|TRBV10-1|14|.
CVKWDSIGKEAQYF
TGCGTCAAATGGGACAGCATCGGGAAAGAGGCCCAGTACTTC
>.|TRBJ1-4|TRBV5-4|16|few
CASSRDPASTNEKLFF
TGTGCCAGCAGTCGGGACCCAGCCTCAACTAATGAAAAACTGTTTTTT
>.|TRBJ1-2|TRBV11-2|15|many
CASSPGTENLYGYTF
TGTGCCAGCAGCCCCGGGACGGAGAACCTCTATGGCTACACCTTC
>.|TRBJ1-2|TRBV6-6|14|.
CASSYSRNSNGYTF
TGTGCCAGCAGTTACTCGAGAAATAGTAACGGCTACACCTTC
>TRBD2|TRBJ2-2|TRBV19|15|few
CASSIVEGGTGELFF
TGTGCCAGTAGTATAGTGGAGGGAGGGACCGGGGAGCTGTTTTTT
>TRBD1|TRBJ2-1|TRBV7-2|14|many
CASSQTGDYNEQFF
TGTGCCAGCAGCCAGACAGGGGACTACAATGAGCAGTTCTTC
>TRBD1|TRBJ2-7|TRBV13|15|.
CASSSRQGAIYEQYF
TGTGCCAGCAGCTCAAGACAGGGGGCTATATACGAGCAGTACTTC
>.|TRBJ1-2|TRBV20-1|12|many
CSARRENYGYTF
TGCAGTGCTAGGCGGGAGAACTATGGCTACACCTTC